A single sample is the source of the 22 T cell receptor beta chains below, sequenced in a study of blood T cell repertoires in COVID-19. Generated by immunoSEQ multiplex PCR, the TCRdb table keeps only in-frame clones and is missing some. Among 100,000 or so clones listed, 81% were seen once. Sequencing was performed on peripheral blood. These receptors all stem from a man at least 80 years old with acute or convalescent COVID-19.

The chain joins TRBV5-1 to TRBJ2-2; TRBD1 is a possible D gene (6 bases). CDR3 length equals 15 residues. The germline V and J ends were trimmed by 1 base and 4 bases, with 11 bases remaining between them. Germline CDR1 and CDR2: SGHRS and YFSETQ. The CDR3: CASSLPGASTGELFF. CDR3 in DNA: TGCGCCAGCAGCTTGCCAGGGGCAAGCACCGGGGAGCTGTTTTTT. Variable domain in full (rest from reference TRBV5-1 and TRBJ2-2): KAGVTQTPRYLIKTRGQQVTLSCSPISGHRSVSWYQQTPGQGLQFLFEYFSETQRNKGNFPGRFSGRQFSNSRSEMNVSTLELGDSALYLCASSLPGASTGELFFGEGSRLTVL.

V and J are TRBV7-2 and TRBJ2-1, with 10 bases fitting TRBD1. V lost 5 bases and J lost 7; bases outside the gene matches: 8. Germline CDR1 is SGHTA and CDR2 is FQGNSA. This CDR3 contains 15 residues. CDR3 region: CASSLGQGIRNEQFF. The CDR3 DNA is TGTGCCAGCAGCCTGGGACAGGGGATTAGAAATGAGCAGTTCTTC.

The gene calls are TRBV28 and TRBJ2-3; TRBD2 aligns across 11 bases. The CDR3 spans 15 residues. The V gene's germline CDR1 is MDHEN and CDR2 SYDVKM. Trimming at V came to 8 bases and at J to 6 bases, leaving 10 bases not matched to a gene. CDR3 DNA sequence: TGTGCCAGCCCTCCAAGTAGCGGGAGGGCCGATACGCAGTATTTT. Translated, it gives CASPPSSGRADTQYF. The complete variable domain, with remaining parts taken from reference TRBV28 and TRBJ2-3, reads DVKVTQSSRYLVKRTGEKVFLECVQDMDHENMFWYRQDPGLGLRLIYFSYDVKMKEKGDIPEGYSVSREKKERFSLILESASTNQTSMYLCASPPSSGRADTQYFGPGTRLTVL.

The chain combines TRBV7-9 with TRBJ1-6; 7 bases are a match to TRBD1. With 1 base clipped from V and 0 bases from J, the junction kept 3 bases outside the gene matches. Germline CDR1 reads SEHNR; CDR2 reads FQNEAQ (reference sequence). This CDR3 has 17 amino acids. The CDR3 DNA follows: TGTGCCAGCAGCTTAGAGACAGGGAGCTCCTATAATTCACCCCTCCACTTT. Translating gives CASSLETGSSYNSPLHF.

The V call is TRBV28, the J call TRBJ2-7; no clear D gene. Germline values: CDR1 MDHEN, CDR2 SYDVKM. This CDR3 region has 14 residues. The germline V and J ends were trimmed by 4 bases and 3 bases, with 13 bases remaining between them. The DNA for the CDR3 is TGTGCCAGCAGTTCCCTGCGGCGGAGCTACGAGCAGTACTTC. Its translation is CASSSLRRSYEQYF. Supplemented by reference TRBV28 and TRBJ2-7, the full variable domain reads DVKVTQSSRYLVKRTGEKVFLECVQDMDHENMFWYRQDPGLGLRLIYFSYDVKMKEKGDIPEGYSVSREKKERFSLILESASTNQTSMYLCASSSLRRSYEQYFGPGTRLTVT.

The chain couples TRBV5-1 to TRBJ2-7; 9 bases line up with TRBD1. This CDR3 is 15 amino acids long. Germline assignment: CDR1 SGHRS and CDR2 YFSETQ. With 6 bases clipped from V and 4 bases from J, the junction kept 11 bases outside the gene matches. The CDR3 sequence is CASTHGTGWSYEQYF. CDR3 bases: TGCGCCAGCACTCACGGGACAGGGTGGTCTTACGAGCAGTACTTC. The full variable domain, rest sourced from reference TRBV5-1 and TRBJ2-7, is KAGVTQTPRYLIKTRGQQVTLSCSPISGHRSVSWYQQTPGQGLQFLFEYFSETQRNKGNFPGRFSGRQFSNSRSEMNVSTLELGDSALYLCASTHGTGWSYEQYFGPGTRLTVT.

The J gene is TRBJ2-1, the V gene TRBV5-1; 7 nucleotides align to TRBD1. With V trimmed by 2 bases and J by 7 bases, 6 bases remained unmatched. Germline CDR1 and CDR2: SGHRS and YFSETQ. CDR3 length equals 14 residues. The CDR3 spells CASSLTGQPNEQFF. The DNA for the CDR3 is TGCGCCAGCAGCTTAACGGGACAGCCTAATGAGCAGTTCTTC.

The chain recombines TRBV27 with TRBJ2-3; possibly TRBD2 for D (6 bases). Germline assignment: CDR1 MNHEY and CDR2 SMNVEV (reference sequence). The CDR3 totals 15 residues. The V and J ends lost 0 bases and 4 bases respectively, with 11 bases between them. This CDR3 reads CASSLSPLASDTQYF. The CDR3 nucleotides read TGTGCCAGCAGTTTATCGCCACTAGCCTCAGATACGCAGTATTTT.

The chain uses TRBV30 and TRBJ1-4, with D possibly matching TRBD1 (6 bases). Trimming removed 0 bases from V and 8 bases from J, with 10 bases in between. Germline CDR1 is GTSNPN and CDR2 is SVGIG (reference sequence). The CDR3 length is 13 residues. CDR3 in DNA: TGTGCCTGGAGTGTGGGGGCTTACGAAAAACTGTTTTTT. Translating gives CAWSVGAYEKLFF.

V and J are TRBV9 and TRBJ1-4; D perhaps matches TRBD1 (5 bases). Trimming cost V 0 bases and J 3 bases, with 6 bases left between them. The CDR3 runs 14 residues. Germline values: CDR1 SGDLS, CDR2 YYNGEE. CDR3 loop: CASSVAGSNEKLFF. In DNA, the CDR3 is TGTGCCAGCAGCGTAGCAGGGTCTAATGAAAAACTGTTTTTT.

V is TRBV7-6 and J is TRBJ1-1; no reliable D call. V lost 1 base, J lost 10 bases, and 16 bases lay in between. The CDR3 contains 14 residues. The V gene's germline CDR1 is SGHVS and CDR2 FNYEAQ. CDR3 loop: CASSLGMAAGLAFF. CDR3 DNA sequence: TGTGCCAGCAGCTTAGGAATGGCAGCTGGACTAGCTTTCTTT.

The CDR3 DNA reads TGCGCCAGCAGCGGGAGGACGGGAGGAAACACTGAAGCTTTCTTT. Protein product: CASSGRTGGNTEAFF. V usage is TRBV5-1 and J usage is TRBJ1-1; no reliable D call. The CDR3 sequence is 15 residues long. Germline V lookup: CDR1 SGHRS, CDR2 YFSETQ. Deletions cut 4 bases from V and 2 bases from J, with 15 bases between.

The CDR3 protein is CASSLGGGAGEKLFF. CDR3 coding DNA: TGTGCCAGCAGTTTAGGAGGGGGCGCGGGTGAAAAACTGTTTTTT. This chain uses TRBV28 with TRBJ1-4; 7 nucleotides align to TRBD1. Trimming at V came to 2 bases and at J to 7 bases, leaving 7 bases not matched to a gene. Per germline, CDR1 MDHEN and CDR2 SYDVKM. This CDR3 contains 15 residues. Full variable domain (remainder filled in from reference TRBV28 and TRBJ1-4): DVKVTQSSRYLVKRTGEKVFLECVQDMDHENMFWYRQDPGLGLRLIYFSYDVKMKEKGDIPEGYSVSREKKERFSLILESASTNQTSMYLCASSLGGGAGEKLFFGSGTQLSVL.

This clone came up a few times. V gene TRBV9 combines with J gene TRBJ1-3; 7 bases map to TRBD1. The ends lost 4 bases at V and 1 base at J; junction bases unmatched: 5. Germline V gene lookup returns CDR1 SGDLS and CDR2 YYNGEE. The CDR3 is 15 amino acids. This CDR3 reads CASSTQGVSGNTIYF. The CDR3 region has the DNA TGTGCCAGCAGCACCCAGGGGGTTTCTGGAAACACCATATATTTT.

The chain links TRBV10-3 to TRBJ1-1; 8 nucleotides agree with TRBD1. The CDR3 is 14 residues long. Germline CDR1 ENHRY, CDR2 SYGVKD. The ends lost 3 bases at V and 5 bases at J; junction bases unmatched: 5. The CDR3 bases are TGTGCCATCAGTGATCCAAGACAGGGGACTGAAGCTTTCTTT. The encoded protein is CAISDPRQGTEAFF.

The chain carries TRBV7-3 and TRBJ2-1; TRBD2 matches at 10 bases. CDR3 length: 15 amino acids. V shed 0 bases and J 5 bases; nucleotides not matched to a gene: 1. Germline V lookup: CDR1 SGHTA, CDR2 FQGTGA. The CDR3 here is CASSLTTSGHNEQFF. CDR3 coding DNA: TGTGCCAGCAGCTTAACGACTAGCGGGCACAATGAGCAGTTCTTC.

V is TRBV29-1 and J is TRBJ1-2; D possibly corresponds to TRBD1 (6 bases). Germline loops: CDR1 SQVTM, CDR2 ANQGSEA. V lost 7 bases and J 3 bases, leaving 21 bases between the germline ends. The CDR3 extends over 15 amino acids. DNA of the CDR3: TGCAGCGCCCACGGAAAGGGGGGGAGTGACTATGGCTACACCTTC. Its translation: CSAHGKGGSDYGYTF.

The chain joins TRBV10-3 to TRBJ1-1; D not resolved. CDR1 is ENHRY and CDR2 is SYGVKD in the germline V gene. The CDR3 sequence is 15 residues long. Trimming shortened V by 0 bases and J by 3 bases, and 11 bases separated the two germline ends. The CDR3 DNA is TGTGCCATCAGTGAGTCATCAGCGCCATACACTGAAGCTTTCTTT. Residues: CAISESSAPYTEAFF.

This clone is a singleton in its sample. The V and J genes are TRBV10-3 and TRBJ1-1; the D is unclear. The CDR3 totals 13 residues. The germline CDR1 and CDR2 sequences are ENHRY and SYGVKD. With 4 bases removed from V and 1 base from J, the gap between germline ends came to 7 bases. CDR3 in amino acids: CAISVTPNTEAFF. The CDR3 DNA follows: TGTGCCATCAGTGTGACACCGAACACTGAAGCTTTCTTT.

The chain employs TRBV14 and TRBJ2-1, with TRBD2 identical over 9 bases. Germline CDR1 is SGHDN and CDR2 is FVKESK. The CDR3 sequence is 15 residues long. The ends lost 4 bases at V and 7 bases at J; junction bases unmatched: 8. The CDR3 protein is CASSPREGIGNEQFF. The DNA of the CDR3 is TGTGCCAGCAGCCCGCGGGAGGGCATAGGAAATGAGCAGTTCTTC.

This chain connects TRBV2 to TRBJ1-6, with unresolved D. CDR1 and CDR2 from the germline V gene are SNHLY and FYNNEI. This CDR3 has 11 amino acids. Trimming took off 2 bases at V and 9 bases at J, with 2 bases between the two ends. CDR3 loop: CASSERSPLHF. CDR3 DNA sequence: TGTGCCAGCAGTGAACGTTCACCCCTCCACTTT.

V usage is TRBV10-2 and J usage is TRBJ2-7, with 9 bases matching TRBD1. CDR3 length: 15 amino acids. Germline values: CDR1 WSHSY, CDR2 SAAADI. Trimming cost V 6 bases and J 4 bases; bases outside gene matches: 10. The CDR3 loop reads CASRVSGTGTYEQYF. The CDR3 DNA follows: TGCGCCAGCAGAGTCTCCGGGACAGGGACTTACGAGCAGTACTTC.